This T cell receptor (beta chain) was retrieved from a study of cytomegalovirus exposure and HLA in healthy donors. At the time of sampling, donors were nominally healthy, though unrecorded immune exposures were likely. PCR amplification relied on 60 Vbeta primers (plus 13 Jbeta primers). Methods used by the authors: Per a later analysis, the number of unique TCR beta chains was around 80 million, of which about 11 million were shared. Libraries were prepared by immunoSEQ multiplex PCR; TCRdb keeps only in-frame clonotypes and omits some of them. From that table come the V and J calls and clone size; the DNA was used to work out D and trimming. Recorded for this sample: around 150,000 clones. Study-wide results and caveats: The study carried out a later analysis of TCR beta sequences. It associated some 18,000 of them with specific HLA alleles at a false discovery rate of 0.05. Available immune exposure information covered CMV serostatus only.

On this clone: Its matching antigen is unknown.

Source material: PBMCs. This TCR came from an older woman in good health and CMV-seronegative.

CDR3 loop: CASSRTGDGNEKLFF. DNA of the CDR3: TGTGCCAGCAGCCGCACAGGGGATGGTAATGAAAAACTGTTTTTT. This chain links TRBV9 with TRBJ1-4, with 7 bases identical to TRBD1. The length of the CDR3 is 15 residues. The V segment lost 4 bases and the J segment 4 bases; nucleotides outside the gene matches: 7. CDR1 and CDR2 (germline): SGDLS, YYNGEE.